This T cell receptor beta chain came from a study of shared clonotypes between healthy human individuals. Overall study results and limits: As a rule, naive subsets had a larger estimated richness than memory subsets.

Naive CD8 cells lacked CD45RO and underwent positive selection for CCR7, leaving out terminally differentiated effector memory CD45RA+ cells. On this clone: Its antigen is not known.

Trimming pared 5 bases from V and 10 bases from J, leaving 21 bases between. The CDR3 is made up of 15 amino acids. Germline values: CDR1 MDHEN, CDR2 SYDVKM. Profiling relied on immunoSEQ multiplex PCR, and the TCRdb table lists in-frame clones only, not all of them. The profile covers around 2.1 million clones, with about 92% appearing a single time and roughly 1.7% taken by the ten largest. The chain employs TRBV28 and TRBJ2-1, with D perhaps being TRBD1 or TRBD2 (5 bases each). The material sequenced was naive CD8+ T cells from PBMCs. This TCR came from a man aged 18 to 35 in good health. Some clones in this sample may be carry-over from other donors' samples. Written as DNA, the CDR3 is TGTGCCAGCAGTGACCGGGACGAGGCTGGAAGGGAGCAGTTCTTC. Its protein product is CASSDRDEAGREQFF.